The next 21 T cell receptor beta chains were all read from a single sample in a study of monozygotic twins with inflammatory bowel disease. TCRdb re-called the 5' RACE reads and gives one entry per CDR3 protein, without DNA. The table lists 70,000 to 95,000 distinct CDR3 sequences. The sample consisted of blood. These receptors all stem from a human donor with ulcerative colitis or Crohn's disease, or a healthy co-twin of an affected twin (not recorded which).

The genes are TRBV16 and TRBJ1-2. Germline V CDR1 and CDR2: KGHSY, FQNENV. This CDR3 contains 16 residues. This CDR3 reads CASSQYRLHSIYGYTF.

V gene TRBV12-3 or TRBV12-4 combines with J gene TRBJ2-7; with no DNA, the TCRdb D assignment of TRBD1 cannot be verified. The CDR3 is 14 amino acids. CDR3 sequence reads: CASSGKARQGEQYF.

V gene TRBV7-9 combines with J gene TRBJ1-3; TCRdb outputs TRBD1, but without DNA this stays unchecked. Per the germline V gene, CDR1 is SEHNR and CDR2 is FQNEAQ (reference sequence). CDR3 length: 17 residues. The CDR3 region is CASSRLTGPDSGNTIYF.

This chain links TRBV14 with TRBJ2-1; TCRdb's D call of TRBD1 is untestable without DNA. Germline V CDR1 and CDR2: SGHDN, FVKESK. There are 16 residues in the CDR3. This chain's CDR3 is CASSHRQGTLTMVQFF.

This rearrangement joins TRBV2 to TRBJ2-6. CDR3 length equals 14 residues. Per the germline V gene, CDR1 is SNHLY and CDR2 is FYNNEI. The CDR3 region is CASSPSSGANVLTF.

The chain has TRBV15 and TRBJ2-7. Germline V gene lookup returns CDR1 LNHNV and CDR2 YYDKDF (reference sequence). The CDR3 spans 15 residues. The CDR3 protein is CATSRENSFSYEQYF.

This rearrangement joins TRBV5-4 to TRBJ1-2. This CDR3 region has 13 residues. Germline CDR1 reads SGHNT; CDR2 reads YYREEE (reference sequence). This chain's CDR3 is CASSQDPARGYTF. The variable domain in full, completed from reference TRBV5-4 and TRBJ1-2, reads ETGVTQSPTHLIKTRGQQVTLRCSSQSGHNTVSWYQQALGQGPQFIFQYYREEENGRGNFPPRFSGLQFPNYSSELNVNALELDDSALYLCASSQDPARGYTFGSGTRLTVV.

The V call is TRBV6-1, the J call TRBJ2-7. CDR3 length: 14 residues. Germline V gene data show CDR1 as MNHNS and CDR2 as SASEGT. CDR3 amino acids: CASSRALLHSEQYF.

This CDR3 reads CASSPGRGFLPGPYNEQFF. V usage is TRBV11-1 and J usage is TRBJ2-1; TCRdb picks TRBD1, but there is no DNA to check that call. The CDR3 runs to 19 residues. Germline CDR1 and CDR2: SGHAT and FQDESV (reference sequence).

CDR3 region: CASSPSGFSDEKLFF. This chain links TRBV5-1 with TRBJ1-4. From germline, CDR1 is SGHRS and CDR2 YFSETQ. The CDR3 sequence is 15 residues long.

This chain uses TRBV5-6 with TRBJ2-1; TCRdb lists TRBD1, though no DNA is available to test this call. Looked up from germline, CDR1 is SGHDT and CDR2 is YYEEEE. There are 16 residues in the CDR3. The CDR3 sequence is CASSWGGGGSYNEQFF.

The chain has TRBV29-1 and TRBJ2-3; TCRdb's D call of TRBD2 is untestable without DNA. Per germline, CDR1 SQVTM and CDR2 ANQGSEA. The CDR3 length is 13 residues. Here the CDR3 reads CSVFPAGADTQYF.

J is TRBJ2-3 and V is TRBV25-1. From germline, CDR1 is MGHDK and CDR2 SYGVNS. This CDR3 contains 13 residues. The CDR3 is CASSESGTDTQYF.

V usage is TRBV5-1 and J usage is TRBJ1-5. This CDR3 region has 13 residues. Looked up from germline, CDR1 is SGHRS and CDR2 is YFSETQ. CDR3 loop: CASRISTNQPQHF. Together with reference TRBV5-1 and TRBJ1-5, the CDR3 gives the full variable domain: KAGVTQTPRYLIKTRGQQVTLSCSPISGHRSVSWYQQTPGQGLQFLFEYFSETQRNKGNFPGRFSGRQFSNSRSEMNVSTLELGDSALYLCASRISTNQPQHFGDGTRLSIL.

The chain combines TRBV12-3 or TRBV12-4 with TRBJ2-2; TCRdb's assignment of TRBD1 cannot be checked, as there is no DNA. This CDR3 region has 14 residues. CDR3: CASSFRAITGELFF.

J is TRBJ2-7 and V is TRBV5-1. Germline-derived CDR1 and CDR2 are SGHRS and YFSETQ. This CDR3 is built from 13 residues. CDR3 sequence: CASSAADAAEQYF.

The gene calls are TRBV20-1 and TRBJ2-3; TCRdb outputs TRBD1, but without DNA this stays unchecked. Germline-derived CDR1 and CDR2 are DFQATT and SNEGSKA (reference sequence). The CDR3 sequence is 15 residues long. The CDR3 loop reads CSSLKPTGSTDTQYF.

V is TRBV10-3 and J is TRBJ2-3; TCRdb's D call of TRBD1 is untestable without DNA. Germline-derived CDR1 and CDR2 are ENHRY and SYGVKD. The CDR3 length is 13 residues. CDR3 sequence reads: CATTGTSGDTQYF.

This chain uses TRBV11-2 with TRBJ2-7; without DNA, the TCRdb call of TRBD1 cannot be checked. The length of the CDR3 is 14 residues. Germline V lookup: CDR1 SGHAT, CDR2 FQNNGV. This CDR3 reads CASSGQASSYEQYF.

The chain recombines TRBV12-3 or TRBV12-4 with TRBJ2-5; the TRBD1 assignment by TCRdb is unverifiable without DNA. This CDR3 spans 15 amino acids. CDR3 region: CASSLVGTRKETQYF.

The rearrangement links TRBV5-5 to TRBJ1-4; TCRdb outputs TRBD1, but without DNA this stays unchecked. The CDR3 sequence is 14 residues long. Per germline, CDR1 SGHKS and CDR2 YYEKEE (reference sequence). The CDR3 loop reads CASSQRTVNEKLFF.